These 10 T cell receptor beta chains originate from one sample sequenced in a study of T cells in localized non-small cell lung cancer. Method: immunoSEQ multiplex PCR; TCRdb's copy keeps in-frame clones and lacks some. The sample has 30,000 to 35,000 clones, roughly 90% seen once. Sequenced material: peripheral blood, taken before any cancer treatment. The receptors originated from a woman aged 35 to 69 with stage I lung adenocarcinoma.

The V call is TRBV6-6, the J call TRBJ2-7, with D unresolved. The V gene's germline CDR1 is MNHNY and CDR2 SVGAGI (reference sequence). This CDR3 contains 14 residues. V gave up 0 bases and J gave up 2 bases, with 8 bases separating them. As DNA, the CDR3 is TGTGCCAGCAGTTACTCGAGTCAGACCTACGAGCAGTACTTC. The encoded protein is CASSYSSQTYEQYF.

In this sample, this clone turned up once. The chain uses TRBV7-2 and TRBJ2-3, with a possible D match to TRBD2 (5 bases). V was trimmed by 7 bases and J by 0 bases, leaving 20 bases between them. CDR3 length: 17 amino acids. Germline CDR1 is SGHTA and CDR2 is FQGNSA. Here the CDR3 reads CASKDGIPTSSTDTQYF. DNA of the CDR3: TGTGCCAGCAAGGACGGGATTCCCACCTCTAGCACAGATACGCAGTATTTT.

The rearrangement links TRBV2 to TRBJ2-1; TRBD1 aligns across 8 bases. This CDR3 spans 15 amino acids. The ends lost 5 bases at V and 1 base at J; junction bases unmatched: 4. CDR1 is SNHLY, CDR2 FYNNEI, per germline. The CDR3 nucleotides are TGTGCCAGCAGTCAGACAGGGGATTCCTACAATGAGCAGTTCTTC. This encodes CASSQTGDSYNEQFF. Full variable domain (missing parts from reference TRBV2 and TRBJ2-1): EPEVTQTPSHQVTQMGQEVILRCVPISNHLYFYWYRQILGQKVEFLVSFYNNEISEKSEIFDDQFSVERPDGSNFTLKIRSTKLEDSAMYFCASSQTGDSYNEQFFGPGTRLTVL.

The V gene is TRBV10-3, the J gene TRBJ1-2; TRBD1 matches at 10 bases. The CDR3 has 13 amino acids. J gave up 8 bases and V 0 bases, and 0 bases lay outside the gene matches. Germline lookup yields CDR1 ENHRY and CDR2 SYGVKD. CDR3 in amino acids: CAISESTGGGYTF. In DNA, the CDR3 is TGTGCCATCAGTGAGTCGACAGGGGGCGGCTACACCTTC.

Here the CDR3 DNA reads TGTGCCAGCAGTTTATACCGGACAGGGTTATCCGAGCAGTACTTC. Translated, it gives CASSLYRTGLSEQYF. The rearrangement links TRBV27 to TRBJ2-7; 8 bases line up with TRBD1. The CDR3 runs to 15 residues. J lost 6 bases, V lost 1 base, and 8 bases had no gene match. CDR1 and CDR2 from the germline V gene are MNHEY and SMNVEV (reference sequence).

This chain uses TRBV7-9 with TRBJ2-2; 12 bases are a match to TRBD2. V lost 7 bases to trimming and J lost 3 bases; unmatched junction nucleotides: 15. The CDR3 is 19 residues long. Germline V lookup: CDR1 SEHNR, CDR2 FQNEAQ (reference sequence). The CDR3 bases are TGTGCCAGCAACCGAGCTAGCGGGGGGGCCTTTGGTGACACCGGGGAGCTGTTTTTT. Its protein product is CASNRASGGAFGDTGELFF.

This clone was detected only once. This chain uses TRBV1 with TRBJ1-2; TRBD1, the table's D call, was not compared with the DNA. TRBV1 is labeled a pseudogene. CDR3 length equals 16 residues. The CDR3, as DNA: TGCACCAGCAGCCAAGTACCAGGGGGCGCTGACTATGGCTACACCTTC. This codes for CTSSQVPGGADYGYTF.

The chain couples TRBV6-5 to TRBJ2-1; tentatively, D is TRBD2 (6 bases). V dropped 2 bases and J dropped 10 bases, with 9 bases sitting between them. The germline CDR1 and CDR2 sequences are MNHEY and SVGAGI. The CDR3 totals 12 residues. The CDR3 loop reads CASSYTAGEQFF. CDR3 in DNA: TGTGCCAGCAGTTACACCGCGGGGGAGCAGTTCTTC.

The chain links TRBV6-1 to TRBJ1-5; D not certain. V was clipped by 7 bases and J by 4 bases, with 14 bases between them. This CDR3 is built from 14 residues. Germline V gene sequence: CDR1 MNHNS, CDR2 SASEGT. As DNA, the CDR3 is TGTGCCAGCAAAAACCCATCACCTAATCAGCCCCAGCATTTT. As protein: CASKNPSPNQPQHF.

The rearrangement links TRBV4-2 to TRBJ2-3, with TRBD1 matching over 8 bases. Germline CDR1 reads LGHNA; CDR2 reads YNFKEQ. V shed 0 bases, J shed 4 bases, and the junction held 18 bases outside the gene matches. The CDR3 contains 20 residues. The CDR3 protein is CASSQDTLAGQGAWADTQYF. The DNA for the CDR3 is TGTGCCAGCAGCCAAGATACGCTCGCTGGGCAGGGGGCTTGGGCAGATACGCAGTATTTT.